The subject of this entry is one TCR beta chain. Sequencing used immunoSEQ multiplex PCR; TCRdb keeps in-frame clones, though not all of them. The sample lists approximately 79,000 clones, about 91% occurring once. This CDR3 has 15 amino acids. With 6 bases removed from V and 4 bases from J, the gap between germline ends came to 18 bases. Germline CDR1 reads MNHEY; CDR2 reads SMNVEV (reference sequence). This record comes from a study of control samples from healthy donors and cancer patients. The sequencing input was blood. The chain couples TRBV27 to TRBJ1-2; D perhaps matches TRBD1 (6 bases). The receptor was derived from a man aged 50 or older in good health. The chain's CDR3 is CASRGTQGQVYGYTF. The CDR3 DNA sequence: TGTGCCAGCAGGGGAACACAGGGTCAGGTCTATGGCTACACCTTC.